Here is one T cell receptor (beta chain) with its context. The antigen is unknown. A junction end diverges from the germline sequence, so it may reflect a read error. The sample belongs to a study of brain T cells in children with intractable seizures. The study, taken as a whole, reports: Pre- and post-surgery blood differed in depth, so pre-surgery absences may be undersampling. HCMV serostatus was not known, and viral specificity came from CDR3 similarity only.

TCRdb's copy holds only in-frame clones and misses some; the assay was immunoSEQ multiplex PCR. Of about 320,000 clones listed, 93% are singletons. Time point defined: blood from clinic visit 5 months post-surgery; TSC patient then seizure free. Only cases whose brain tissue showed the highest T cell transcript signatures were sequenced. Before surgery, patients took at least one anti-epileptic drug. This CDR3 has 13 amino acids. Germline CDR1 reads SQVTM; CDR2 reads ANQGSEA. The source material was peripheral blood, sampled roughly 5 months after surgery. This chain connects TRBV29-1 to TRBJ1-2, with D possibly matching TRBD1 (5 bases). The TCR originated in a boy less than two years old with tuberous sclerosis and intractable seizures. The CDR3, as DNA: TGCAGCGTTGAAGGGCAGGGTCCCGGTCTAGGCCCCTTC. This encodes CSVEGQGPGLGPF.